This T cell receptor beta chain is drawn from a study of T cell responses to AZD1222 COVID-19 vaccine. On this clone itself: No antigen is known for it.

The germline V gene has CDR1 MDHEN and CDR2 SYDVKM. V was cut by 8 bases and J by 3 bases, with 13 bases left in between. This CDR3 is built from 13 residues. Regarding the study as a whole: White British people made up most donors, females outnumbered males, and clonal diversity was possibly underestimated.

The repertoire was sequenced with immunoSEQ multiplex PCR; TCRdb's copy has only in-frame clones and lacks some. The table records about 130,000 clones, about 90% of them present only once. The source material was peripheral blood, sampled 28 days after the second AZD1222 dose. This TCR was recovered from an adult who received the AZD1222 COVID-19 vaccine. The gene calls are TRBV28 and TRBJ1-1; a possible D gene is TRBD1 (5 bases). The CDR3 region is CASDKEGYTEAFF. As DNA, the CDR3 is TGTGCCAGCGATAAGGAGGGGTACACTGAAGCTTTCTTT.